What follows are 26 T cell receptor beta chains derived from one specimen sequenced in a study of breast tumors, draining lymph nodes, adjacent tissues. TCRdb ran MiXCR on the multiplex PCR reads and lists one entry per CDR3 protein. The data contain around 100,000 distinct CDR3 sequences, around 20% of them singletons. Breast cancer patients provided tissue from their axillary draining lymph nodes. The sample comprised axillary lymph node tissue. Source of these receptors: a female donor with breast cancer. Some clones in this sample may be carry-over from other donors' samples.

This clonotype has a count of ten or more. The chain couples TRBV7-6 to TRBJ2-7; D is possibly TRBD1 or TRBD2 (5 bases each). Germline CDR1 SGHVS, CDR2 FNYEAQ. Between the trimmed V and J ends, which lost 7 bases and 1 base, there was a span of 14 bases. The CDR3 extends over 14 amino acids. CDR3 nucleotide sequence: TGTGCCAGCAAACCCGGGACGAAGTCCTACGAGCAGTACTTC. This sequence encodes CASKPGTKSYEQYF.

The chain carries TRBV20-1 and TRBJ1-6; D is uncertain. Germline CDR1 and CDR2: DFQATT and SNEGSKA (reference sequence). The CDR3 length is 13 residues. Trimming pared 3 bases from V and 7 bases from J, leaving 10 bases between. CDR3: CSASQQKNSPLHF. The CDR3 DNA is TGCAGTGCTAGCCAGCAGAAAAATTCACCCCTCCACTTT.

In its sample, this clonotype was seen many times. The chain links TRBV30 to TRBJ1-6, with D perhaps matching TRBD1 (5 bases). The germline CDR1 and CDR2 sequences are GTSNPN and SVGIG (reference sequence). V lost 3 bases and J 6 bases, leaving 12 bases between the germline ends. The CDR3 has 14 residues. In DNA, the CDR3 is TGTGCCTGGAGCTGGGGGGAGGTTAATTCACCCCTCCACTTT. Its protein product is CAWSWGEVNSPLHF.

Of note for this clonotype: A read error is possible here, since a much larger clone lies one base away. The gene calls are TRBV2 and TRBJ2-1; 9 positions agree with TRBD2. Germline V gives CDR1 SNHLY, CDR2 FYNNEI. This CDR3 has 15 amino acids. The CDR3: CASSLRTSVYNEQLF. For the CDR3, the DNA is TGTGCCAGCAGTTTGCGGACTAGCGTTTACAATGAGCAGCTCTTC.

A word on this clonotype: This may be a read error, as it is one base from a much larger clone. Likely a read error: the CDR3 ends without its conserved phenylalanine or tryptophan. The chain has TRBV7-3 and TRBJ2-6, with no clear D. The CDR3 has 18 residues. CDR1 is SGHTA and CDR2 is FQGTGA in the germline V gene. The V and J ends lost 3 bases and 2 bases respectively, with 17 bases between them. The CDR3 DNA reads TGTGCCAGCAGCTTCTCGACTGGACGACACGCTGGGGCCAACGTCCTGACTCTC. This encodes CASSFSTGRHAGANVLTL.

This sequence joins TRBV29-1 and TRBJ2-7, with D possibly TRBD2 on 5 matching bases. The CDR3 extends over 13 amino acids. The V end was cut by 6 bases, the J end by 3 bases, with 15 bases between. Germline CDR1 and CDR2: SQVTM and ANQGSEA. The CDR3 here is CSVMGSGSYEQYF. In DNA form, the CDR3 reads TGCAGCGTCATGGGAAGCGGAAGCTACGAGCAGTACTTC.

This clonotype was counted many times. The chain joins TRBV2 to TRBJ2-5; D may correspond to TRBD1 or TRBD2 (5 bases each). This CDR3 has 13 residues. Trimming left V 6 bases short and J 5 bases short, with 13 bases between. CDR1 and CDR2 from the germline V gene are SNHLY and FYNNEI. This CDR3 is CASRLFGTETQYF. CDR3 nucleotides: TGTGCCAGCAGGCTTTTCGGGACCGAGACCCAGTACTTC.

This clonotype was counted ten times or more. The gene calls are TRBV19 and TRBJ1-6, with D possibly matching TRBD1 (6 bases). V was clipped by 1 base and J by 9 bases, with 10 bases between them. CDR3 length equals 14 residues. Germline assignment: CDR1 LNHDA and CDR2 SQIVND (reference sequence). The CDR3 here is CASSIGQGTSPLHF. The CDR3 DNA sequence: TGTGCCAGTAGTATAGGGCAGGGGACTTCACCCCTCCACTTT. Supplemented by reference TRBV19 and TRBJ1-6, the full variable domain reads DGGITQSPKYLFRKEGQNVTLSCEQNLNHDAMYWYRQDPGQGLRLIYYSQIVNDFQKGDIAEGYSVSREKKESFPLTVTSAQKNPTAFYLCASSIGQGTSPLHFGNGTRLTVT.

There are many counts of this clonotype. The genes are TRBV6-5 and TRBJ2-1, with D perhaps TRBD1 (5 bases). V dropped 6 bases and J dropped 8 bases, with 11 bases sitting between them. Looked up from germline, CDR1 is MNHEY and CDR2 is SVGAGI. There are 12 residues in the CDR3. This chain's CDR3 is CASRATVHEQFF. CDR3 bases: TGTGCCAGCAGGGCGACAGTACATGAGCAGTTCTTC.

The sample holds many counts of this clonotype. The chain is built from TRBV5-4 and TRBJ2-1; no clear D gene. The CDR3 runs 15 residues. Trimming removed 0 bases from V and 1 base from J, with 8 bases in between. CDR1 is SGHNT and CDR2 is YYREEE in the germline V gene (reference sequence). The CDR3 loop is CASSLEGQSYNEQFF. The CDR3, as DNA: TGTGCCAGCAGCTTGGAGGGCCAGTCCTACAATGAGCAGTTCTTC.

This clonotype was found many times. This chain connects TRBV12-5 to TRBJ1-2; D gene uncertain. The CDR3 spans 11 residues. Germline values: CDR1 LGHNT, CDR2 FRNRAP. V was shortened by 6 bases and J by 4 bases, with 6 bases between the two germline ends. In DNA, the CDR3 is TGTGCTAGTGGCCCTTTCTATGGCTACACCTTC. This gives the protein CASGPFYGYTF.

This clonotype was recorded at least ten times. CDR3 amino acids: CSVGGEQGYGNEQFF. Written as DNA, the CDR3 is TGCAGCGTTGGGGGGGAACAGGGGTACGGCAATGAGCAGTTCTTC. V gene TRBV29-1 combines with J gene TRBJ2-1; a weak D match, TRBD1 (7 bases). In germline, CDR1 is SQVTM, CDR2 ANQGSEA. The CDR3 has 15 amino acids. Trimming left V 4 bases short and J 6 bases short, with 19 bases between.

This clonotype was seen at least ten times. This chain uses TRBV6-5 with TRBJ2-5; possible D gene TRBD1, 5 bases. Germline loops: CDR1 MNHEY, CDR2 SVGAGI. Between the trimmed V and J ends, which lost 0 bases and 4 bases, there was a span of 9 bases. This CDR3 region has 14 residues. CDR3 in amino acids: CASSYSYRRETQYF. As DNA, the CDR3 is TGTGCCAGCAGTTACTCTTACAGGAGAGAGACCCAGTACTTC.

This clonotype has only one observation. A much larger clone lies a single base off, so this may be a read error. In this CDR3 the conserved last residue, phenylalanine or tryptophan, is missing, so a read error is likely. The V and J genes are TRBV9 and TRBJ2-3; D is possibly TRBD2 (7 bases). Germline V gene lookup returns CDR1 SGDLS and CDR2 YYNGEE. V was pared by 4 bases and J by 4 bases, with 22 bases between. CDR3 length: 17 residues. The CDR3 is CASSPRGWGGAADTQYI. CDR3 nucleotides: TGTGCCAGCAGCCCGCGGGGGTGGGGGGGGGCCGCAGATACGCAGTATATT.

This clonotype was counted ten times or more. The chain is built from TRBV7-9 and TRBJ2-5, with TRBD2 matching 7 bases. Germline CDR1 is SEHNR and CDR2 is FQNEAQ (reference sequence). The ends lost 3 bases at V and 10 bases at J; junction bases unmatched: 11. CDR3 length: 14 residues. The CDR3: CASSLGGGKMDQYF. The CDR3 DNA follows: TGTGCCAGCAGCTTGGGGGGGGGGAAAATGGACCAGTACTTC.

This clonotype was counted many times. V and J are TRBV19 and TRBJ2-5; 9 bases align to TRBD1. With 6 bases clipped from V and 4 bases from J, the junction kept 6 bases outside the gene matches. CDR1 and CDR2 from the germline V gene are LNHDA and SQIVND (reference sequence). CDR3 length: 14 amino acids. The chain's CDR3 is CASRTGTGRETQYF. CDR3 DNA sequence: TGTGCCAGTAGGACCGGGACAGGGAGAGAGACCCAGTACTTC.

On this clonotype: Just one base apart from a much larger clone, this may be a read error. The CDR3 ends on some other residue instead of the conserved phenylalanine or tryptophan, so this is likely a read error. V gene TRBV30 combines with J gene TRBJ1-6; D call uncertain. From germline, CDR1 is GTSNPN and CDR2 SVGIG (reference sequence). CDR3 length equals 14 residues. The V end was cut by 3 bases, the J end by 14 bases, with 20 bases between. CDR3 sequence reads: CAWRTRATNSALHL. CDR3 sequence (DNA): TGTGCCTGGAGGACCCGGGCCACTAATTCGGCCCTCCACCTT.

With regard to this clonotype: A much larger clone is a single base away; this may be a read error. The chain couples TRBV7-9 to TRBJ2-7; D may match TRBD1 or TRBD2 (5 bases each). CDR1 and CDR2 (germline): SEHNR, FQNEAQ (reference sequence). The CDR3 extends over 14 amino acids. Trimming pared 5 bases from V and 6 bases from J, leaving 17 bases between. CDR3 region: CASSKGTAAREQYF. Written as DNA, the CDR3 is TGTGCCAGCAGCAAAGGGACCGCAGCACGCGAGCAGTACTTC.

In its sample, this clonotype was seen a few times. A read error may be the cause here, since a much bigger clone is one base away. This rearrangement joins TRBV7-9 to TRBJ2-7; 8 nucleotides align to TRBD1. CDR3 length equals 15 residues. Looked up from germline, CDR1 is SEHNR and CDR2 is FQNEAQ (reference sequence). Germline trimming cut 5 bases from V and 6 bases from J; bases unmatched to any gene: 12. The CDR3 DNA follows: TGTGCCAGCAGCGCCAGGACAGGGTGGCTGTGCGAGCAGTACTTC. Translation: CASSARTGWLCEQYF.

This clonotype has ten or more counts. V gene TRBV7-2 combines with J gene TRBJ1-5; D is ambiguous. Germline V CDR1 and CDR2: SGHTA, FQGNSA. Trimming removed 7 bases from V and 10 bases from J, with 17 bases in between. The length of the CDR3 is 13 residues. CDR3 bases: TGTGCCAGCACCTTCGACATTACGCAACCCCAGCATTTT. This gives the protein CASTFDITQPQHF.

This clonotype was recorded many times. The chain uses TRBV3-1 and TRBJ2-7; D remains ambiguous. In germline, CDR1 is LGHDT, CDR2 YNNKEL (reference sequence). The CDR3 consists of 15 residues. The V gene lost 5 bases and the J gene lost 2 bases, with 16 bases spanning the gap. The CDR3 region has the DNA TGTGCCAGCAGCTCACGGTTGGAGTCCGCCTACGAGCAGTACTTC. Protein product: CASSSRLESAYEQYF.

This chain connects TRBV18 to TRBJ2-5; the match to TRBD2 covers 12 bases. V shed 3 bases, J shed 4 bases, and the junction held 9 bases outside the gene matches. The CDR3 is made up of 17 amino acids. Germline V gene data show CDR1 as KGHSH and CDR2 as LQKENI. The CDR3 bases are TGTGCCAGCTCACCTTTTGCACCGGGACTAGCGGGAGAGACCCAGTACTTC. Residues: CASSPFAPGLAGETQYF.

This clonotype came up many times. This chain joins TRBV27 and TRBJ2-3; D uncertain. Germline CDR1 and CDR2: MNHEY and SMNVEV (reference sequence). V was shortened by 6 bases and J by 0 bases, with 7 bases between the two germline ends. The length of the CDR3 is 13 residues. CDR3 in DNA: TGTGCCAGCAGGCCAACTAGCACAGATACGCAGTATTTT. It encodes CASRPTSTDTQYF.

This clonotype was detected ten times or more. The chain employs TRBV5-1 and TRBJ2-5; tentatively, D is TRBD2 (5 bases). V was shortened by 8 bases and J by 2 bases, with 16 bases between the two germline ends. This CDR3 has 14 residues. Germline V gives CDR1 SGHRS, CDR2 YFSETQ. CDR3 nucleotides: TGCGCCAGTGCAAGTCTAGGAGGACAAGAGACCCAGTACTTC. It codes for CASASLGGQETQYF.

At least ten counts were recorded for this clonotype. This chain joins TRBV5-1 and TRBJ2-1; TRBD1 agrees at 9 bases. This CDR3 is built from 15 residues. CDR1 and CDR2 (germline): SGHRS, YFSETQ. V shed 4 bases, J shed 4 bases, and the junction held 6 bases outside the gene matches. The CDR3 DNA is TGCGCCAGCAGCCCCGGGACAGGGCTATACAATGAGCAGTTCTTC. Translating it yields CASSPGTGLYNEQFF.

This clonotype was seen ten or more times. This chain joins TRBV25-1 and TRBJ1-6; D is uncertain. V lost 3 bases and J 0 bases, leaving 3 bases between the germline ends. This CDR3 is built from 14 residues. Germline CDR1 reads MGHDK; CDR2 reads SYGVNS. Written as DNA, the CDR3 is TGTGCCAGCAGTGAGAGCTCCTATAATTCACCCCTCCACTTT. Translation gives CASSESSYNSPLHF.